This T cell receptor (beta chain) was retrieved from a study of T cell clonality in common variable immunodeficiency. V dropped 2 bases and J dropped 4; count of bases not matched to a gene: 5. Germline CDR1 is GTSNPN and CDR2 is SVGIG (reference sequence). This CDR3 has 16 amino acids. TCRdb keeps only in-frame clones here, not all; method: immunoSEQ multiplex PCR. The sample yields around 42,000 clones, without any singletons. This clone was seen repeatedly, ten times or more. The read halts 3 residues ahead of the CDR3 end, with the missing end drawn from the germline J gene. This clonotype originated in a person between 18 and 75 years old in good health. Sequenced sample: peripheral blood mononuclear cells. This sequence joins TRBV30 and TRBJ2-3, with 14 nucleotides matching TRBD2. The CDR3 bases that were read are TGTGCCTGGAGTACGCAGACTAGCGGGAGGGCAGATACG. This encodes CAWSTQTSGRADT. The entire CDR3 reads CAWSTQTSGRADTQYF.